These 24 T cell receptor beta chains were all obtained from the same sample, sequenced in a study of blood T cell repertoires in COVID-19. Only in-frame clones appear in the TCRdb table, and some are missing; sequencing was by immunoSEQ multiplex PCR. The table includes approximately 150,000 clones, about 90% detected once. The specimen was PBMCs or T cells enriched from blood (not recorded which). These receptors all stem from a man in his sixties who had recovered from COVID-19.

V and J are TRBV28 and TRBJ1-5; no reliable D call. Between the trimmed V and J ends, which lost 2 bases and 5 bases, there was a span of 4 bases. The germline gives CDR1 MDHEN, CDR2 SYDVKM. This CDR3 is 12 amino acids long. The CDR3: CASSLEYQPQHF. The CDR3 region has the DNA TGTGCCAGCAGTTTAGAGTATCAGCCCCAGCATTTT.

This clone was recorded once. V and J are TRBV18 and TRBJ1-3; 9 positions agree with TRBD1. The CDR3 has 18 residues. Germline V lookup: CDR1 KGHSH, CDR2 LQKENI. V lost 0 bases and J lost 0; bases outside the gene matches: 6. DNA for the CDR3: TGTGCCAGCTCACCACCGGGACAGGGCTTTATCTCTGGAAACACCATATATTTT. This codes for CASSPPGQGFISGNTIYF.

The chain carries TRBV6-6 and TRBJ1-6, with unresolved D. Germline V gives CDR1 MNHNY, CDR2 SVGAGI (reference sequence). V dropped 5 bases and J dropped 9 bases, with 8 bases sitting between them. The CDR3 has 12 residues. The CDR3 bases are TGTGCCAGCAGTCCCCCGAGTTCACCCCTCCACTTT. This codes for CASSPPSSPLHF.

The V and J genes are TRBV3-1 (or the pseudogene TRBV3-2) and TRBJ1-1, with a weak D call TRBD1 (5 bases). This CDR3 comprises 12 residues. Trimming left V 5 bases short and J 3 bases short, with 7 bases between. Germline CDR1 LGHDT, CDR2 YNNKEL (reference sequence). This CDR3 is CASSAGYTEAFF. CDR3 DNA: TGTGCCAGCAGCGCAGGGTACACTGAAGCTTTCTTT.

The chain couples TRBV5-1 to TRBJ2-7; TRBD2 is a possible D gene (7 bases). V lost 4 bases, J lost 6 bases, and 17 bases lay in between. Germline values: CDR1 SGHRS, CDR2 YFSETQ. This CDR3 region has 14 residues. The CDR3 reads CASSAQAGEGEQYF. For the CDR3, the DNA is TGCGCCAGCAGCGCCCAGGCAGGGGAGGGCGAGCAGTACTTC.

Here the CDR3 reads CASRIQGARAFF. The CDR3 DNA reads TGTGCCAGCCGAATACAGGGGGCGCGAGCTTTCTTT. V and J are TRBV28 and TRBJ1-1; 9 bases map to TRBD1. This CDR3 comprises 12 residues. Germline assignment: CDR1 MDHEN and CDR2 SYDVKM. The V gene end was trimmed by 8 bases and the J gene end by 10 bases; junction bases not matched to a gene: 8.

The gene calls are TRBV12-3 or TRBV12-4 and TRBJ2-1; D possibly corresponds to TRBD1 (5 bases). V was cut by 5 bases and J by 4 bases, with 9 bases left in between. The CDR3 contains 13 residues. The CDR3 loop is CASSHNRYNEQFF. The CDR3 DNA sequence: TGTGCCAGCAGTCACAACAGGTACAATGAGCAGTTCTTC.

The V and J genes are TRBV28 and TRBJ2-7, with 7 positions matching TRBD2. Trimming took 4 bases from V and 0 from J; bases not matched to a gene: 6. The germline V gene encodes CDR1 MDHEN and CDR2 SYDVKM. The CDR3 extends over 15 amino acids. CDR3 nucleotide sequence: TGTGCCAGCAGTTGGAGCGGGGCCAGCTCCTACGAGCAGTACTTC. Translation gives CASSWSGASSYEQYF.

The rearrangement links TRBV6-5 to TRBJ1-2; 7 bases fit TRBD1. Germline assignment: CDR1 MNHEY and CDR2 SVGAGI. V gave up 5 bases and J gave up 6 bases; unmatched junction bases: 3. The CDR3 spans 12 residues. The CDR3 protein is CASSRQGDGYTF. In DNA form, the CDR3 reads TGTGCCAGCAGTAGACAGGGTGATGGCTACACCTTC.

CDR3 sequence (DNA): TGCAGTGCTAGTCATCAGACAGGGAATCAGCCCCAGCATTTT. Protein: CSASHQTGNQPQHF. V usage is TRBV20-1 and J usage is TRBJ1-5, with 7 positions matching TRBD1. Germline lookup yields CDR1 DFQATT and CDR2 SNEGSKA (reference sequence). This CDR3 region has 14 residues. V lost 3 bases and J lost 4; bases outside the gene matches: 6.

CDR3 in DNA: TGTGCCAGCAGCGTAGATGACAGGGTCCACACCATATATTTT. Its translation: CASSVDDRVHTIYF. The chain carries TRBV9 and TRBJ1-3, with 7 nucleotides matching TRBD1. This CDR3 spans 14 amino acids. Germline V CDR1 and CDR2: SGDLS, YYNGEE. J was trimmed by 8 bases and V by 0 bases; bases with no gene match: 5.

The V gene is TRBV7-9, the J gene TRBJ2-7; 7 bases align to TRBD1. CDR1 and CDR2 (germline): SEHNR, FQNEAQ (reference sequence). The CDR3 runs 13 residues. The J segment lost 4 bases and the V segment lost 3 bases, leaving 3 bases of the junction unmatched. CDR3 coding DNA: TGTGCCAGCAGCTTTTTACAGGGGTACGAGCAGTACTTC. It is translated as CASSFLQGYEQYF.

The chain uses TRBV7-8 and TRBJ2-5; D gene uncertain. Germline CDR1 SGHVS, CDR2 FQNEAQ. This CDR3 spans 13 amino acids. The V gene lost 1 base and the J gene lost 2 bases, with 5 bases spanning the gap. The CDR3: CASSLVQQETQYF. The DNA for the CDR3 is TGTGCCAGCAGCTTAGTACAGCAAGAGACCCAGTACTTC.

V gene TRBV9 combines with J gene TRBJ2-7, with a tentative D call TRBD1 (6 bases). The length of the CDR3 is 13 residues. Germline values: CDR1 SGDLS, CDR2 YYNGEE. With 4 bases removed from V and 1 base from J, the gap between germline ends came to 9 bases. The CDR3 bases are TGTGCCAGCAGCTTTGGACAGTCCTACGAGCAGTACTTC. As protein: CASSFGQSYEQYF.

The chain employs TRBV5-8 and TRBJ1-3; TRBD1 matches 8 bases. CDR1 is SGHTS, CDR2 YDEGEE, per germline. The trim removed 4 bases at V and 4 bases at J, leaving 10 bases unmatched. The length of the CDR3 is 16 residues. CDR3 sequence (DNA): TGTGCCAGCAGCCTATCCAGGGGGCTGTCGGGAAACACCATATATTTT. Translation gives CASSLSRGLSGNTIYF.

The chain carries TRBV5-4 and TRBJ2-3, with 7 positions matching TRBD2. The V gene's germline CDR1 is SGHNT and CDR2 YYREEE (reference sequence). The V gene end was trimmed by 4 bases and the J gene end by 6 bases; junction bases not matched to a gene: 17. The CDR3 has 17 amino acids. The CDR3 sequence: CASSRPGGEGRPDTQYF. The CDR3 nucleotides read TGTGCCAGCAGCCGACCTGGGGGGGAGGGCCGGCCGGATACGCAGTATTTT.

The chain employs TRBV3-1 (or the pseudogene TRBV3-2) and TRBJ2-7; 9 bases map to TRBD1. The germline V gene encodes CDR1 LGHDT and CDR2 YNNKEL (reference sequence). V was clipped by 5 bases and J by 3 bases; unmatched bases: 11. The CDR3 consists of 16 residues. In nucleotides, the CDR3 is TGTGCCAGCAGCGATCAGACCGGGACAGGGCTCTACGAGCAGTACTTC. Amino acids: CASSDQTGTGLYEQYF.

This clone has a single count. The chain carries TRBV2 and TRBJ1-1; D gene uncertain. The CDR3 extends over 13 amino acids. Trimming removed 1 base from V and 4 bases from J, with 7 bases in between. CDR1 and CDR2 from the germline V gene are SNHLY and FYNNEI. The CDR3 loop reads CASSEGSFTEAFF. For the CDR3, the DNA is TGTGCCAGCAGTGAAGGTTCGTTCACTGAAGCTTTCTTT. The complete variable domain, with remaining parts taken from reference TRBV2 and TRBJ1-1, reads EPEVTQTPSHQVTQMGQEVILRCVPISNHLYFYWYRQILGQKVEFLVSFYNNEISEKSEIFDDQFSVERPDGSNFTLKIRSTKLEDSAMYFCASSEGSFTEAFFGQGTRLTVV.

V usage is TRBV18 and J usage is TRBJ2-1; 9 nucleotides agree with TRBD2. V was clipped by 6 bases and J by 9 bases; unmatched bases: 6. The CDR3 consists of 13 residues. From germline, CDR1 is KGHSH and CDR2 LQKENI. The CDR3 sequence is CASSPAGGPEQFF. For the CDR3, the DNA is TGTGCCAGCTCCCCTGCGGGAGGGCCTGAGCAGTTCTTC.

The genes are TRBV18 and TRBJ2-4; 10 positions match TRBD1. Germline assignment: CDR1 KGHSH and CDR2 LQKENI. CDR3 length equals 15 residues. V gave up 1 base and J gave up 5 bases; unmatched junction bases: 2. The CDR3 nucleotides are TGTGCCAGCTCACCACTGACAGGGGGCGAAAACATTCAGTACTTC. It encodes CASSPLTGGENIQYF.

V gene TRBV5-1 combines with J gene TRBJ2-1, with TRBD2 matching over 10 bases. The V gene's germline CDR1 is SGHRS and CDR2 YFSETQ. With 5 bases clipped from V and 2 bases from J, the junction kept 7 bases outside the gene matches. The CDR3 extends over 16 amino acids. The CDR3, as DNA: TGCGCCAGCAGGCGGATTAGCGGGGGGCCCTACAATGAGCAGTTCTTC. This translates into CASRRISGGPYNEQFF.

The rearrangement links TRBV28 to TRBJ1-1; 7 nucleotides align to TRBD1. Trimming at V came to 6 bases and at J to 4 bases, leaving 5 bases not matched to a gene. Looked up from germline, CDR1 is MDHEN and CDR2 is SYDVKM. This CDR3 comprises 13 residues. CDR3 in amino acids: CASRPDRVTEAFF. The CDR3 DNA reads TGTGCCAGCAGACCAGACAGGGTCACTGAAGCTTTCTTT.

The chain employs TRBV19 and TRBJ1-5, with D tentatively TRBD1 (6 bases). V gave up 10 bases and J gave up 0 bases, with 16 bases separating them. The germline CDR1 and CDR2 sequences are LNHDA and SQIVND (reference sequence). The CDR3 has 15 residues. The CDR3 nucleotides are TGTGCCAAGAGGGACACACTCTATAGCAATCAGCCCCAGCATTTT. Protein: CAKRDTLYSNQPQHF.

The CDR3 loop reads CASSLVVSLGLNEQFF. The CDR3 bases are TGCGCCAGCAGCTTGGTGGTTAGCTTGGGGCTCAATGAGCAGTTCTTC. The V and J genes are TRBV5-1 and TRBJ2-1; tentative D call: TRBD1 (5 bases). This CDR3 has 16 residues. Germline CDR1 and CDR2: SGHRS and YFSETQ. Trimming shortened V by 0 bases and J by 6 bases, and 16 bases separated the two germline ends.